This passage covers 30 T cell receptor beta chains from one sample sequenced in a study of shared T cell receptors in the human thymus. This table comes from immunoSEQ multiplex PCR, and its TCRdb copy is limited to in-frame clones, with some not included. The sample gives roughly 710,000 clones, 80% to 90% of which show up once; approximately 0.01% is in the top ten. This same sample was also part of a study on human thymus T cells.

Sequences were obtained from thymocytes. All receptors come from a girl in the first two years of life with a congenital heart defect.

Concerning this clone: The junction shows a germline mismatch at one end, possibly a read error. The rearrangement joins TRBV4-1 to TRBJ1-3; no firm D call. This CDR3 region has 14 residues. Germline CDR1 reads MGHRA; CDR2 reads YSYEKL. Here the CDR3 DNA reads TGCGCCAGCAGACAAGGACGGGTGGGAAACACCATATATTTT. This encodes CASRQGRVGNTIYF.

The V and J genes are TRBV7-9 and TRBJ1-1; TRBD1 matches 9 bases. This CDR3 region has 18 residues. V was pared by 1 base and J by 0 bases, with 9 bases of the junction left unmatched. Germline loops: CDR1 SEHNR, CDR2 FQNEAQ (reference sequence). Here the CDR3 reads CASSLVGTGRSMNTEAFF. CDR3 nucleotides: TGTGCCAGCAGCTTAGTCGGGACAGGGCGGTCGATGAACACTGAAGCTTTCTTT.

CDR3 protein: CASSQAYRETQYF. DNA of the CDR3: TGCGCCAGCAGCCAAGCGTACAGGGAGACCCAGTACTTC. The J gene is TRBJ2-5, the V gene TRBV4-1, with D tentatively TRBD1 (5 bases). The CDR3 loop spans 13 amino acids. From germline, CDR1 is MGHRA and CDR2 YSYEKL. The V end was cut by 1 base, the J end by 5 bases, with 8 bases between.

The CDR3 bases are TGTGCCAGCAGCCAGTCAGGGCCCCAAGAGACCCAGTACTTC. Amino acids: CASSQSGPQETQYF. The V call is TRBV7-2, the J call TRBJ2-5; weak D call: TRBD1 (5 bases). Germline V gene lookup returns CDR1 SGHTA and CDR2 FQGNSA. The CDR3 runs 14 residues. V lost 5 bases and J 1 base, leaving 11 bases between the germline ends.

This clone was detected only once. V is TRBV5-1 and J is TRBJ1-2, with D perhaps TRBD1 (5 bases). The V and J ends lost 4 bases and 4 bases respectively, with 20 bases between them. The CDR3 has 16 amino acids. Germline V gives CDR1 SGHRS, CDR2 YFSETQ. In DNA form, the CDR3 reads TGCGCCAGCAGCAGGACACCACATAGGGGATTCTATGGCTACACCTTC. Amino acids: CASSRTPHRGFYGYTF.

The chain couples TRBV27 to TRBJ2-1; the match to TRBD2 covers 10 bases. The V gene's germline CDR1 is MNHEY and CDR2 SMNVEV (reference sequence). The CDR3 contains 19 residues. V was pared by 3 bases and J by 0 bases, with 11 bases of the junction left unmatched. CDR3 loop: CASSFGLAGALSSYNEQFF. In DNA, the CDR3 is TGTGCCAGCAGTTTCGGGCTAGCGGGGGCCCTGAGCTCCTACAATGAGCAGTTCTTC.

The chain is built from TRBV4-1 and TRBJ1-4; TRBD1 is a possible D gene (5 bases). The CDR3 is 19 residues long. V was cut by 0 bases and J by 0 bases, with 17 bases left in between. Germline V CDR1 and CDR2: MGHRA, YSYEKL. CDR3 sequence: CASSQDSRVAGSTNEKLFF. CDR3 sequence (DNA): TGCGCCAGCAGCCAAGATAGTAGGGTGGCAGGGTCAACTAATGAAAAACTGTTTTTT.

The chain uses TRBV27 and TRBJ2-7; 7 positions agree with TRBD1. V lost 5 bases and J lost 0; bases outside the gene matches: 4. Germline V gene lookup returns CDR1 MNHEY and CDR2 SMNVEV (reference sequence). CDR3 length: 14 amino acids. The CDR3 DNA follows: TGTGCCAGCAGTGACCGACAGGGCTCCTACGAGCAGTACTTC. This codes for CASSDRQGSYEQYF.

The chain uses TRBV19 and TRBJ1-1, with TRBD1 as a possible D gene (6 bases). The V gene's germline CDR1 is LNHDA and CDR2 SQIVND (reference sequence). The CDR3 contains 14 residues. V was clipped by 11 bases and J by 7 bases, with 23 bases between them. The DNA of the CDR3 is TGTGCCTCACGGGGGGGGCCGGGGAGTGATGAAGCTTTCTTT. Residues: CASRGGPGSDEAFF.

This chain links TRBV9 with TRBJ1-1; 7 bases fit TRBD1. V shed 7 bases and J 0 bases; nucleotides not matched to a gene: 6. Per the germline V gene, CDR1 is SGDLS and CDR2 is YYNGEE. The CDR3 contains 14 residues. CDR3 sequence reads: CASGGQILNTEAFF. CDR3 DNA: TGTGCCAGCGGGGGACAGATACTGAACACTGAAGCTTTCTTT.

Written as DNA, the CDR3 is TGTGCCAGCAGTCAAGGATGCGGGTATGGCACAGATACGCAGTATTTT. Translation gives CASSQGCGYGTDTQYF. V and J are TRBV27 and TRBJ2-3, with D tentatively TRBD2 (5 bases). The germline V gene encodes CDR1 MNHEY and CDR2 SMNVEV (reference sequence). V lost 5 bases, J lost 1 base, and 16 bases lay in between. The CDR3 has 16 amino acids.

This clone has only one observation. The chain links TRBV14 to TRBJ2-7; 10 nucleotides match TRBD1. Germline loops: CDR1 SGHDN, CDR2 FVKESK. CDR3 length: 18 residues. V was pared by 3 bases and J by 3 bases, with 14 bases of the junction left unmatched. In nucleotides, the CDR3 is TGTGCCAGCAGCCATCCCCAGGACACCGGGACAGGGGACTACGAGCAGTACTTC. Protein product: CASSHPQDTGTGDYEQYF. The full variable domain, its missing parts supplied by reference TRBV14 and TRBJ2-7, is EAGVTQFPSHSVIEKGQTVTLRCDPISGHDNLYWYRRVMGKEIKFLLHFVKESKQDESGMPNNRFLAERTGGTYSTLKVQPAELEDSGVYFCASSHPQDTGTGDYEQYFGPGTRLTVT.

V gene TRBV25-1 combines with J gene TRBJ2-7, with TRBD1 matching 7 bases. CDR1 MGHDK and CDR2 SYGVNS come from the germline V gene. The J segment lost 4 bases and the V segment lost 4 bases, leaving 7 bases of the junction unmatched. The CDR3 runs 14 residues. CDR3 sequence: CASSAIAGGYEQYF. The CDR3 DNA follows: TGTGCCAGCAGTGCCATCGCAGGGGGATACGAGCAGTACTTC.

The chain has TRBV27 and TRBJ2-5; possible D gene TRBD2, 5 bases. CDR1 and CDR2 (germline): MNHEY, SMNVEV (reference sequence). The CDR3 sequence is 17 residues long. Trimming cost V 6 bases and J 2 bases, with 22 bases left between them. The DNA of the CDR3 is TGTGCCAGCAGGCCCGCTGAGGTCCTCCGAGGGCAAGAGACCCAGTACTTC. Protein: CASRPAEVLRGQETQYF.

The chain uses TRBV15 and TRBJ2-1; 8 bases map to TRBD2. Germline V gives CDR1 LNHNV, CDR2 YYDKDF (reference sequence). Trimming at V came to 3 bases and at J to 5 bases, leaving 3 bases not matched to a gene. This CDR3 has 14 residues. This chain's CDR3 is CATSSLGGDNEQFF. As DNA, the CDR3 is TGTGCCACCAGCAGCCTCGGGGGGGACAATGAGCAGTTCTTC.

A few counts support this clone. J is TRBJ2-5 and V is TRBV9; 9 bases agree with TRBD2. V gave up 3 bases and J gave up 4 bases; unmatched junction bases: 4. In germline, CDR1 is SGDLS, CDR2 YYNGEE. The CDR3 runs 14 residues. This CDR3 reads CASSAGTSRETQYF. The CDR3 nucleotides are TGTGCCAGCAGCGCCGGGACTAGCAGAGAGACCCAGTACTTC.

V usage is TRBV6-5 and J usage is TRBJ1-3; TRBD1 might be the D (6 bases). This CDR3 comprises 15 residues. Trimming took off 6 bases at V and 0 bases at J, with 12 bases between the two ends. Germline V lookup: CDR1 MNHEY, CDR2 SVGAGI. The CDR3 DNA is TGTGCCAGCAGCCAAGGACAGACCTCTGGAAACACCATATATTTT. It encodes CASSQGQTSGNTIYF.

CDR3 protein: CASSLVGPVGSNQPQHF. CDR3 nucleotide sequence: TGCGCCAGCAGCTTGGTCGGCCCTGTGGGCAGCAATCAGCCCCAGCATTTT. The rearrangement uses TRBV5-1 and TRBJ1-5; no reliable D call. V gave up 0 bases and J gave up 1 base, with 14 bases separating them. Germline lookup yields CDR1 SGHRS and CDR2 YFSETQ. The CDR3 is made up of 17 amino acids. The full variable domain, rest sourced from reference TRBV5-1 and TRBJ1-5, is KAGVTQTPRYLIKTRGQQVTLSCSPISGHRSVSWYQQTPGQGLQFLFEYFSETQRNKGNFPGRFSGRQFSNSRSEMNVSTLELGDSALYLCASSLVGPVGSNQPQHFGDGTRLSIL.

The chain has TRBV19 and TRBJ2-4, with a tentative D call TRBD2 (5 bases). Germline V gene data show CDR1 as LNHDA and CDR2 as SQIVND (reference sequence). The V gene lost 3 bases and the J gene lost 8 bases, with 23 bases spanning the gap. The CDR3 totals 17 residues. DNA of the CDR3: TGTGCCAGTAGTATGGTGAGGGAAAGTCAGGAGGTGGACATTCAGTACTTC. As protein: CASSMVRESQEVDIQYF.

The chain combines TRBV27 with TRBJ2-5; D is uncertain. Trimming cost V 8 bases and J 5 bases, with 21 bases left between them. Germline CDR1 is MNHEY and CDR2 is SMNVEV (reference sequence). The CDR3 is made up of 15 amino acids. CDR3 protein: CASSRKVLHRETQYF. The CDR3 coding sequence is TGTGCCAGCTCCCGCAAAGTCCTCCATCGGGAGACCCAGTACTTC.

The chain employs TRBV18 and TRBJ1-4, with D uncertain. The germline V and J ends were trimmed by 8 bases and 6 bases, with 10 bases remaining between them. Germline V gene lookup returns CDR1 KGHSH and CDR2 LQKENI. CDR3 length: 12 amino acids. The CDR3 reads CASTNEDEKLFF. The CDR3 DNA is TGTGCCAGCACTAACGAGGATGAAAAACTGTTTTTT.

The chain uses TRBV5-1 and TRBJ1-4; 10 bases are a match to TRBD1. The CDR3 has 15 amino acids. The germline gives CDR1 SGHRS, CDR2 YFSETQ. The junction had 6 bases not matched to a gene; V was cut back by 4 bases and J by 6 bases. The CDR3 bases are TGCGCCAGCAGCCCGCGACAGGGGGCACATGAAAAACTGTTTTTT. Its translation is CASSPRQGAHEKLFF.

This chain joins TRBV5-8 and TRBJ1-5; 7 nucleotides align to TRBD1. With 4 bases clipped from V and 0 bases from J, the junction kept 10 bases outside the gene matches. Germline V gives CDR1 SGHTS, CDR2 YDEGEE. CDR3 length equals 17 residues. As DNA, the CDR3 is TGTGCCAGCAGCCTGAGACAGGGAAAATATAGCAATCAGCCCCAGCATTTT. This encodes CASSLRQGKYSNQPQHF.

The rearrangement joins TRBV5-1 to TRBJ1-2; D is unresolved. There are 15 residues in the CDR3. V lost 3 bases and J 3 bases, leaving 15 bases between the germline ends. Per germline, CDR1 SGHRS and CDR2 YFSETQ. CDR3 bases: TGCGCCAGCAGCTACCAATACGGAGGAGACTATGGCTACACCTTC. This codes for CASSYQYGGDYGYTF.

The V and J genes are TRBV19 and TRBJ1-6, with a possible D match to TRBD1 (6 bases). V lost 7 bases to trimming and J lost 7 bases, with 8 bases between them. CDR3 length equals 12 residues. The germline CDR1 and CDR2 sequences are LNHDA and SQIVND (reference sequence). The CDR3 loop reads CASNRENSPLHF. The CDR3 DNA reads as TGTGCCAGTAACAGGGAAAATTCACCCCTCCACTTT.

The rearrangement links TRBV5-6 to TRBJ2-6; the match to TRBD1 covers 10 bases. Germline V gene sequence: CDR1 SGHDT, CDR2 YYEEEE. The CDR3 loop spans 19 amino acids. The V and J ends lost 5 bases and 2 bases, in that order; junction bases with no gene match: 13. CDR3 nucleotide sequence: TGTGCCAGCAGTACGCACCGGGACAGGGGTCTGCCTGGGGCCAACGTCCTGACTTTC. It translates to CASSTHRDRGLPGANVLTF.

The chain recombines TRBV28 with TRBJ1-2; D is possibly TRBD1 (5 bases). CDR3 size: 15 residues. Trimming stripped 2 bases from V and 6 bases from J, with 16 bases between. Germline loops: CDR1 MDHEN, CDR2 SYDVKM. The DNA of the CDR3 is TGTGCCAGCAGTTTACGCAGGGATTGGGAGGATGGCTACACCTTC. This sequence encodes CASSLRRDWEDGYTF.

This clone was recorded only once. CDR3: CASSLDRSGEPYEQYF. CDR3 DNA: TGTGCCAGCAGCTTAGATCGGTCGGGGGAACCCTACGAGCAGTACTTC. V usage is TRBV7-2 and J usage is TRBJ2-7, with D possibly TRBD2 on 6 matching bases. Germline V gene sequence: CDR1 SGHTA, CDR2 FQGNSA. This CDR3 comprises 16 residues. Trimming removed 1 base at V and 2 bases at J, with 15 bases between.

The rearrangement links TRBV25-1 to TRBJ1-3, with D possibly TRBD1 on 6 matching bases. The germline V gene has CDR1 MGHDK and CDR2 SYGVNS. The V end was cut by 4 bases, the J end by 0 bases, with 16 bases between. This CDR3 is 17 amino acids long. This chain's CDR3 is CASSGDRDTSSGNTIYF. Written as DNA, the CDR3 is TGTGCCAGCAGTGGAGACCGGGACACCAGCTCTGGAAACACCATATATTTT.

The chain uses TRBV27 and TRBJ2-1; 7 nucleotides line up with TRBD2. Germline CDR1 and CDR2: MNHEY and SMNVEV (reference sequence). This CDR3 comprises 14 residues. V was pared by 4 bases and J by 5 bases, with 5 bases of the junction left unmatched. Here the CDR3 reads CASSSGGGDNEQFF. Written as DNA, the CDR3 is TGTGCCAGCAGTTCCGGCGGGGGAGACAATGAGCAGTTCTTC.